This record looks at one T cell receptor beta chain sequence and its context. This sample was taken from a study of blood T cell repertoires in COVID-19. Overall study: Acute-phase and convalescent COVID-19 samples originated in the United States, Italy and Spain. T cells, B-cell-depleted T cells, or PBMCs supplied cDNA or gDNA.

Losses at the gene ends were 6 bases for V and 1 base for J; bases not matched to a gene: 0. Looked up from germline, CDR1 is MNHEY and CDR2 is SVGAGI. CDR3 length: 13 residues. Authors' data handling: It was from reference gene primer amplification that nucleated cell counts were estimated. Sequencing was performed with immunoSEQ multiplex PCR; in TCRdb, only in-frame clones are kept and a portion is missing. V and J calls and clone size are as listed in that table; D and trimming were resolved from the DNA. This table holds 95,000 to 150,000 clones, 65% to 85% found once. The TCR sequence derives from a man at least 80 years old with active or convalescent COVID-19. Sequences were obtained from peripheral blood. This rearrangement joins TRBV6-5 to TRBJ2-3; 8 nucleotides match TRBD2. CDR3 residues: CASRAGGTDTQYF. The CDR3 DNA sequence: TGTGCCAGCAGAGCGGGAGGCACAGATACGCAGTATTTT.